This TCR beta chain was profiled in a study of T cell clonality in common variable immunodeficiency. Donors gave about 5 to 8 ml heparinized peripheral whole blood. Some clones are missing from TCRdb's copy, which holds only in-frame ones; the method was immunoSEQ multiplex PCR. The specimen gives about 42,000 clones without singletons; the ten biggest hold 5% to 6.5%. Findings and limits, study-wide: Reportedly, TCR beta sequences from common variable immunodeficiency showed fewer deletions and N-nucleotide insertions. CVID subjects had higher TCRbeta clonality than healthy controls, most marked in about a third.

The CDR3 is 15 amino acids. In germline, CDR1 is SGHTA, CDR2 FQGNSA. The V and J ends lost 1 base and 3 bases, in that order; junction bases with no gene match: 5. This clone was observed a handful of times. As yet, its antigen is unknown. The read ends 3 residues early relative to the CDR3; the germline J gene fills the gap. The rearrangement links TRBV7-2 to TRBJ2-7; 8 positions agree with TRBD1. This sequence was found in a human donor with common variable immunodeficiency. Material for sequencing was peripheral blood mononuclear cells. The sequenced part of the CDR3 DNA is TGTGCCAGCAGCTTAGGCAGGGGGCGAGTCTACGAG. It is translated as CASSLGRGRVYE. The full CDR3 protein is CASSLGRGRVYEQYF.